The sequence of this T cell receptor beta chain was determined in a study of blood T cell repertoires in COVID-19. Study context: The cDNA or gDNA used as material had been derived from T cells, B-cell-depleted T cells, or PBMCs.

Germline V gene lookup returns CDR1 GTSNPN and CDR2 SVGIG (reference sequence). The V end lost 2 bases, the J end lost 1 base, and 8 bases lay between the germline ends. CDR3 length equals 13 residues. In the study's own analysis: Nucleated cell counts were estimated from reference gene primer amplification. Sequencing was performed with immunoSEQ multiplex PCR; in TCRdb, only in-frame clones are kept and a portion is missing. V and J calls plus clone size are reproduced from that table; the DNA served to infer D and trimming. This table holds about 220,000 clones, 75% to 85% found once. Patients at the Seattle site were enrolled during active infection and followed longitudinally.

This TCR was recovered from a woman aged 70-85 years with COVID-19, enrolled during active disease. Sequences were obtained from peripheral blood. V gene TRBV30 combines with J gene TRBJ1-1; D is unclear. The CDR3 DNA reads as TGTGCCTGGAGTTATACAGCGAACACTGAAGCTTTCTTT. Translating gives CAWSYTANTEAFF.